Shown below are 26 T cell receptor beta chains from a single sample sequenced in a study of PD-1 blockade in classical Hodgkin lymphoma. Each and every patient relapsed after autologous stem cell transplantation, and patients got differing brentuximab vedotin exposure. Here immunoSEQ multiplex PCR was the method, and the copy in TCRdb shows in-frame clones only, minus some. The repertoire holds about 7,300 clones, less than 80% seen once, with roughly 46% in the top ten. Source: peripheral blood mononuclear cells (PBMCs), taken before the second cycle of nivolumab. These receptors originate from a human donor with classical Hodgkin lymphoma.

This chain uses TRBV6-1 with TRBJ1-5, with 8 nucleotides matching TRBD1. Germline V gives CDR1 MNHNS, CDR2 SASEGT. CDR3 length: 14 amino acids. V was pared by 5 bases and J by 7 bases, with 7 bases of the junction left unmatched. This chain's CDR3 is CASSRDRFRQPQHF. The CDR3 DNA sequence: TGTGCCAGCAGTAGGGACAGGTTTAGGCAGCCCCAGCATTTT.

The V call is TRBV27, the J call TRBJ2-7; TRBD2 agrees at 9 bases. The J segment lost 3 bases and the V segment lost 6 bases, leaving 3 bases of the junction unmatched. Germline loops: CDR1 MNHEY, CDR2 SMNVEV (reference sequence). The CDR3 has 13 amino acids. The CDR3: CASRTSGIYEQYF. The CDR3 DNA follows: TGTGCCAGCAGGACTAGCGGAATCTACGAGCAGTACTTC.

This rearrangement joins TRBV5-1 to TRBJ2-2; D might be TRBD1 (5 bases). CDR3 length equals 14 residues. With 4 bases removed from V and 2 bases from J, the gap between germline ends came to 9 bases. Germline CDR1 and CDR2: SGHRS and YFSETQ. The CDR3 protein is CASSRDRNTGELFF. In DNA, the CDR3 is TGCGCCAGCAGCAGAGACAGAAACACCGGGGAGCTGTTTTTT.

The chain carries TRBV28 and TRBJ1-2; perhaps TRBD1 as D (6 bases). Trimming took 5 bases from V and 6 from J, leaving 16 bases between them. The germline gives CDR1 MDHEN, CDR2 SYDVKM. The CDR3 is 14 amino acids. This CDR3 is CASSTPDRFHGYTF. The CDR3, as DNA: TGTGCCAGCAGTACCCCTGACAGGTTTCATGGCTACACCTTC.

The chain has TRBV5-5 and TRBJ2-3; 13 nucleotides line up with TRBD2. CDR3 length: 17 residues. After removal of 3 bases from V and 1 base from J, the junction contained 5 bases not matched to a gene. Germline lookup yields CDR1 SGHKS and CDR2 YYEKEE (reference sequence). CDR3 sequence reads: CASSWRTSGSRTDTQYF. CDR3 sequence (DNA): TGTGCCAGCAGCTGGAGGACTAGCGGGAGTCGCACAGATACGCAGTATTTT.

The chain links TRBV7-9 to TRBJ2-7, with TRBD2 identical over 10 bases. This CDR3 region has 17 residues. V shed 1 base, J shed 5 bases, and the junction held 11 bases outside the gene matches. Germline CDR1 is SEHNR and CDR2 is FQNEAQ (reference sequence). CDR3 bases: TGTGCCAGCAGCTTAGGGGCTAGCGGGAGAAGCGGGCACGAGCAGTACTTC. It specifies CASSLGASGRSGHEQYF.

This sequence joins TRBV27 and TRBJ2-5; D call uncertain. Matching the DNA end better, TRBJ2-7 makes the J call doubtful. The CDR3 has 15 amino acids. Per germline, CDR1 MNHEY and CDR2 SMNVEV (reference sequence). In DNA form, the CDR3 reads TGTGCCAGCAGTTTAAAGTCAGGCTACTCCTACGAGCAGTACTTC. Protein sequence: CASSLKSGYSYEQYF.

V usage is TRBV6-5 and J usage is TRBJ1-3; tentative D call: TRBD1 (5 bases). This CDR3 region has 14 residues. The germline gives CDR1 MNHEY, CDR2 SVGAGI. V was trimmed by 5 bases and J by 2 bases, leaving 10 bases between them. The CDR3, as DNA: TGTGCCAGCAGTCTGGACAACACTGGAAACACCATATATTTT. This gives the protein CASSLDNTGNTIYF.

This rearrangement joins TRBV6-5 to TRBJ2-3, with D possibly called TRBD1 or TRBD2 (5 bases each). CDR3 length: 15 amino acids. Trimming removed 2 bases from V and 2 bases from J, with 11 bases in between. Germline CDR1 reads MNHEY; CDR2 reads SVGAGI. The CDR3 nucleotides read TGTGCCAGCAGTTACGGGGGACGGTTCACAGATACGCAGTATTTT. This sequence encodes CASSYGGRFTDTQYF.

J is TRBJ1-2 and V is TRBV5-1; D perhaps matches TRBD1 (5 bases). Germline V lookup: CDR1 SGHRS, CDR2 YFSETQ. V was trimmed by 0 bases and J by 6 bases, leaving 15 bases between them. The CDR3 is 15 amino acids. In DNA form, the CDR3 reads TGCGCCAGCAGCTTGGGGAGGGGAACGCAAAATGGCTACACCTTC. Its translation is CASSLGRGTQNGYTF.

The rearrangement uses TRBV10-3 and TRBJ1-2; the D gene is possibly TRBD1 (6 bases). Germline CDR1 and CDR2: ENHRY and SYGVKD. The V and J ends lost 6 bases and 8 bases respectively, with 16 bases between them. The CDR3 consists of 13 residues. CDR3 nucleotide sequence: TGTGCCATCAGAGTTACAGGGAGCTACGGCTACACCTTC. It specifies CAIRVTGSYGYTF.

The chain is built from TRBV19 and TRBJ2-7; possibly TRBD2 for D (6 bases). Germline V CDR1 and CDR2: LNHDA, SQIVND (reference sequence). The V end lost 6 bases, the J end lost 1 base, and 16 bases lay between the germline ends. This CDR3 is built from 15 residues. CDR3 coding DNA: TGTGCCAGTAGCCCCGAGGTAGCGGCTTCCTACGAGCAGTACTTC. Translated, it gives CASSPEVAASYEQYF.

The rearrangement links TRBV18 to TRBJ1-2, with D perhaps TRBD1 (5 bases). The CDR3 has 13 amino acids. Trimming took 4 bases from V and 2 from J, leaving 8 bases between them. CDR1 and CDR2 from the germline V gene are KGHSH and LQKENI. The CDR3 region has the DNA TGTGCCAGCTCACACGACAGCAACTATGGCTACACCTTC. This encodes CASSHDSNYGYTF.

The chain uses TRBV27 and TRBJ2-7, with D unclear. Germline assignment: CDR1 MNHEY and CDR2 SMNVEV (reference sequence). Trimming pared 3 bases from V and 0 bases from J, leaving 12 bases between. The CDR3 is 15 amino acids. The CDR3 bases are TGTGCCAGCAGTTTTACAGCTAACCCCTCCTACGAGCAGTACTTC. Protein product: CASSFTANPSYEQYF.

The gene calls are TRBV7-2 and TRBJ2-5, with no clear D. Germline CDR1 and CDR2: SGHTA and FQGNSA. The ends were cut back, 1 base at V and 7 bases at J, with 13 bases in the middle. CDR3 length: 14 residues. CDR3 coding DNA: TGTGCCAGCAGCTTAGGTCTCCTTTCCGGGACCCAGTACTTC. It yields the protein CASSLGLLSGTQYF.

The chain employs TRBV23-1 and TRBJ1-4; TRBD1 is a possible D gene (5 bases). TRBV23-1 is classed as an ORF, of uncertain function. With 2 bases removed from V and 6 bases from J, the gap between germline ends came to 16 bases. The CDR3 contains 16 residues. CDR3 in amino acids: CASSQRSGNIDEKLFF. In DNA form, the CDR3 reads TGCGCCAGCAGTCAACGGTCAGGGAACATAGATGAAAAACTGTTTTTT.

J is TRBJ2-3 and V is TRBV27, with a weak D call TRBD2 (6 bases). CDR3 length: 16 amino acids. Germline V gene lookup returns CDR1 MNHEY and CDR2 SMNVEV (reference sequence). The germline V and J ends were trimmed by 0 bases and 6 bases, with 16 bases remaining between them. The CDR3 reads CASSLSIGGKGDTQYF. The CDR3 coding sequence is TGTGCCAGCAGTTTATCGATAGGCGGGAAGGGGGATACGCAGTATTTT.

Only a few counts were recorded for this clone. The genes are TRBV28 and TRBJ1-4; 9 positions agree with TRBD1. Germline trimming cut 3 bases from V and 7 bases from J; bases unmatched to any gene: 15. Germline CDR1 MDHEN, CDR2 SYDVKM. The CDR3 totals 18 residues. CDR3 sequence reads: CASSFFGTGRMLGEKLFF. The CDR3 bases are TGTGCCAGCAGTTTCTTCGGGACAGGGAGAATGTTGGGTGAAAAACTGTTTTTT.

The rearrangement links TRBV5-1 to TRBJ2-3; D is uncertain. Looked up from germline, CDR1 is SGHRS and CDR2 is YFSETQ. The germline V and J ends were trimmed by 4 bases and 2 bases, with 5 bases remaining between them. This CDR3 contains 12 residues. The CDR3 loop reads CASSPTTDTQYF. In DNA, the CDR3 is TGCGCCAGCAGCCCGACCACAGATACGCAGTATTTT.

This chain joins TRBV27 and TRBJ2-7; 11 nucleotides match TRBD2. Germline values: CDR1 MNHEY, CDR2 SMNVEV (reference sequence). V lost 6 bases, J lost 2 bases, and 15 bases stayed unmatched. The CDR3 runs 18 residues. The CDR3 bases are TGTGCCAGCAGACCCCGTAGCGGGAGGGCTGGCATTACCTACGAGCAGTACTTC. Translation: CASRPRSGRAGITYEQYF.

The rearrangement joins TRBV6-4 to TRBJ2-2; TRBD2 matches at 8 bases. CDR3 length: 14 residues. Trimming took 4 bases from V and 5 from J; bases not matched to a gene: 3. From germline, CDR1 is MRHNA and CDR2 SNTAGT. CDR3 in amino acids: CASSAERGTGELFF. The CDR3 region has the DNA TGTGCCAGCAGTGCTGAGCGGGGGACCGGGGAGCTGTTTTTT.

This clone showed up just once. The V call is TRBV2, the J call TRBJ2-7; 11 positions agree with TRBD1. The V gene end was trimmed by 3 bases and the J gene end by 2 bases; junction bases not matched to a gene: 18. The CDR3 length is 20 residues. Germline V CDR1 and CDR2: SNHLY, FYNNEI. CDR3 DNA sequence: TGTGCCAGCAGTGATATTGATCTTTCGTTGTGGACAGGGGGCACCTACGAGCAGTACTTC. Amino acids: CASSDIDLSLWTGGTYEQYF.

V gene TRBV28 combines with J gene TRBJ1-2, with 7 positions matching TRBD1. CDR3 length: 14 residues. Germline V lookup: CDR1 MDHEN, CDR2 SYDVKM. After removal of 8 bases from V and 8 bases from J, the junction contained 14 bases not matched to a gene. The CDR3 DNA sequence: TGTGCCAGCTCCAAGGAGGGTTTAGGGGGCGGCTACACCTTC. Its protein is CASSKEGLGGGYTF.

The CDR3: CASSSPNSDTQYF. As DNA, the CDR3 is TGTGCCAGCAGCTCCCCCAACTCGGATACGCAGTATTTT. This chain links TRBV7-2 with TRBJ2-3; D is unclear. Germline V gives CDR1 SGHTA, CDR2 FQGNSA. This CDR3 spans 13 amino acids. The germline V and J ends were trimmed by 4 bases and 6 bases, with 11 bases remaining between them.

The V gene is TRBV6-5, the J gene TRBJ2-2; TRBD1 matches 9 bases. The CDR3 is made up of 15 amino acids. In germline, CDR1 is MNHEY, CDR2 SVGAGI. The V and J ends lost 6 bases and 6 bases, in that order; junction bases with no gene match: 8. CDR3 region: CASRPGQGPSGELFF. As DNA, the CDR3 is TGTGCCAGCAGACCCGGACAGGGGCCCTCCGGGGAGCTGTTTTTT.

This clone was seen only a few times. This sequence joins TRBV9 and TRBJ2-1; the D gene is possibly TRBD1 (6 bases). V lost 4 bases and J lost 4, with 15 bases in between. The CDR3 sequence is 15 residues long. Looked up from germline, CDR1 is SGDLS and CDR2 is YYNGEE. The CDR3 reads CASSPLTGWYNEQFF. Written as DNA, the CDR3 is TGTGCCAGCAGCCCCCTGACAGGCTGGTACAATGAGCAGTTCTTC.